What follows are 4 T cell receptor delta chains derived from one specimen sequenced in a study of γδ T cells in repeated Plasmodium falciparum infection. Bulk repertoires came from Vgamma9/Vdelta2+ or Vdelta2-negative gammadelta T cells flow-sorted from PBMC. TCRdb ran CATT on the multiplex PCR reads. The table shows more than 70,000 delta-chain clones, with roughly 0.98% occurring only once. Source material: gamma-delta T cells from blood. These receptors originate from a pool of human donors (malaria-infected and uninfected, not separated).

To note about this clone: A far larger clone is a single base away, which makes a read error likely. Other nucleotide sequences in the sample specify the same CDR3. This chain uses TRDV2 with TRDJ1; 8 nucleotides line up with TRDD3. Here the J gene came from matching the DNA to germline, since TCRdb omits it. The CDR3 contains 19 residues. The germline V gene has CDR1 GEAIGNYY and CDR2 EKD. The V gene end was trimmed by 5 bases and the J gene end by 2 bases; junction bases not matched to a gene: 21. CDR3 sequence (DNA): TGTGCCTGTGTCGGGTTGGACCTGGGGGACACTCCGTGGACCGATAAACTCATCTTT. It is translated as CACVGLDLGDTPWTDKLIF.

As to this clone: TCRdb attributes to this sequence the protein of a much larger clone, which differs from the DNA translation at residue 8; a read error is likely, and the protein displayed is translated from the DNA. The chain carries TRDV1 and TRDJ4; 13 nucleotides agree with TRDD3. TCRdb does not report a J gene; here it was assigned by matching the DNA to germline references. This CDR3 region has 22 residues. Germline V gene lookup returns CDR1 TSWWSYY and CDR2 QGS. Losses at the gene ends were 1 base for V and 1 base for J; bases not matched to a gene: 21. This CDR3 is CALGEHEGHWGIRGNTFRPLIF. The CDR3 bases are TGTGCTCTTGGGGAACATGAAGGACACTGGGGGATACGAGGCAATACTTTCAGACCCCTGATCTTT.

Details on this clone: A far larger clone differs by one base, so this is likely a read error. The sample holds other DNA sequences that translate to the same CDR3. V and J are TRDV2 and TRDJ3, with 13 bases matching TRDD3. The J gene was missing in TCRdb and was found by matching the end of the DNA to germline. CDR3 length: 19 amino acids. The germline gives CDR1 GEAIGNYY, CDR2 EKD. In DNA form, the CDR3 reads TGCGCCTGTGACAGTACTGGGGGATACGGCTCCTGGGACACCCGACAGATGTTTTTC. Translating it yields CACDSTGGYGSWDTRQMFF.

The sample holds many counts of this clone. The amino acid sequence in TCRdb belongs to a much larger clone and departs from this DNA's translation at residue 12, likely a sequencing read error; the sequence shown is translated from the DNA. The CDR3 protein is CALGLFPTGRTDDKLIF. CDR3 DNA sequence: TGTGCTCTTGGGCTATTTCCTACAGGGCGTACGGACGATAAACTCATCTTT. The V call is TRDV1, the J call TRDJ1; 7 bases align to TRDD2. The CDR3 runs 17 residues. The V gene end was trimmed by 5 bases and the J gene end by 4 bases; junction bases not matched to a gene: 16. Germline CDR1 TSWWSYY, CDR2 QGS.